This TCR beta chain was obtained from a study of metastatic and nonmetastatic thyroid tumors. Study information: Repertoire comparisons spanned blood and tumor or nodule tissue from malignant and benign thyroid patients.

Authors' analysis steps: The study built a papillary thyroid cancer distant-metastasis classifier from CDR3 differences across clinicopathological groups. Using MiXCR, TCRdb reanalyzed the PCR reads. The V and J calls come from TCRdb's annotation, not from the publication. The data hold about 64,000 clones, with about 17% observed a single time. The germline V and J ends were trimmed by 4 bases and 0 bases, with 9 bases remaining between them. The CDR3 spans 14 residues. Germline V lookup: CDR1 SGDLS, CDR2 YYNGEE. Not a single patient had been given any form of treatment at any point before undergoing thyroid surgery. This clone was detected ten times or more. As yet, its antigen is unknown. At the DNA level, this CDR3 is encoded by other sequences in the same sample as well. General observations from the study: As reported, TCR beta diversity in blood and tumor was significantly higher in malignant thyroid tumors than in benign nodules.

The genes are TRBV9 and TRBJ2-3; D is perhaps TRBD2 (6 bases). This TCR was recovered from a male donor with papillary thyroid cancer or a benign thyroid nodule (not recorded which). Some clones in this sample may be carry-over from other donors' samples. Material for sequencing was blood. The CDR3 region has the DNA TGTGCCAGCAGCCTAGCGAAAAGCACAGATACGCAGTATTTT. Translating it yields CASSLAKSTDTQYF.